The 31 T cell receptor beta chains listed next were all sequenced from one sample in a study of T-cell reconstitution after alpha-beta-depleted transplantation in children. TCRbeta library construction was performed incorporating unique molecular identifiers. In TCRdb, the PCR reads were re-called with MiXCR into one record per CDR3 protein. The data contain under 750,000 distinct CDR3 sequences, 23% of them seen just once; the ten biggest clones take up roughly an eighth. The specimen comprised PBMCs, mostly from graft donor cells, sampled 360 days after TCRalphabeta/CD19-depleted stem cell transplant. These receptors were taken from a boy younger than two who had a stem cell transplant for acute myeloid leukemia, so the T cells may come from the graft donor.

This clonotype was counted a few times. This rearrangement joins TRBV5-6 to TRBJ2-7; TRBD1 might be the D (5 bases). CDR1 is SGHDT, CDR2 YYEEEE, per germline. Trimming took 3 bases from V and 0 from J, leaving 7 bases between them. The CDR3 spans 13 residues. The CDR3 spells CASSYDSSYEQYV. In DNA, the CDR3 is TGTGCCAGCAGCTACGACAGCTCCTACGAGCAGTACGTC.

The chain is built from TRBV28 and TRBJ2-7; D gene ambiguous. Germline V gene lookup returns CDR1 MDHEN and CDR2 SYDVKM. This CDR3 has 15 amino acids. Between the trimmed V and J ends, which lost 2 bases and 5 bases, there was a span of 16 bases. The CDR3 sequence: CASSLQSGGIHEQYV. CDR3 coding DNA: TGTGCCAGCAGTTTACAAAGTGGTGGAATCCACGAGCAGTACGTC.

This clonotype was detected ten times or more. This rearrangement joins TRBV5-5 to TRBJ2-1; D call uncertain. Germline V lookup: CDR1 SGHKS, CDR2 YYEKEE (reference sequence). The CDR3 loop spans 12 amino acids. The V gene lost 1 base and the J gene lost 6 bases, with 5 bases spanning the gap. This CDR3 is CASSLRFNEQFF. CDR3 bases: TGTGCCAGCAGCTTGAGGTTCAATGAGCAGTTCTTC.

In this sample, this clonotype turned up a few times. The CDR3 bases are TGTGCCAGCAGTTCGGTGAGCACAGATACGCAGTATTTT. This encodes CASSSVSTDTQYF. The V and J genes are TRBV12-3 or TRBV12-4 and TRBJ2-3; D not resolved. Trimming left V 4 bases short and J 0 bases short, with 5 bases between. This CDR3 contains 13 residues.

The chain combines TRBV10-3 with TRBJ2-3; 10 nucleotides agree with TRBD1. Germline lookup yields CDR1 ENHRY and CDR2 SYGVKD. The CDR3 is 14 amino acids. Trimming removed 6 bases from V and 6 bases from J; junction bases left unmatched: 6. CDR3 region: CAIRGDRGPDTQYF. The CDR3 region has the DNA TGTGCCATCAGGGGAGACAGGGGGCCGGATACGCAGTATTTT.

The chain has TRBV27 and TRBJ2-7, with TRBD1 matching 7 bases. CDR1 and CDR2 from the germline V gene are MNHEY and SMNVEV (reference sequence). The CDR3 extends over 15 amino acids. The trim removed 6 bases at V and 2 bases at J, leaving 10 bases unmatched. CDR3 loop: CASSPRGTLPYEQYV. As DNA, the CDR3 is TGTGCCAGCAGCCCCAGGGGGACCCTTCCCTACGAGCAGTACGTC.

The chain recombines TRBV7-2 with TRBJ2-3; no clear D. The ends were cut back, 3 bases at V and 5 bases at J, with 15 bases in the middle. This CDR3 has 15 amino acids. CDR1 and CDR2 from the germline V gene are SGHTA and FQGNSA. This CDR3 reads CASSLKQWSLDTQYF. The DNA of the CDR3 is TGTGCCAGCAGCTTGAAACAGTGGTCTTTAGATACGCAGTATTTT.

The V call is TRBV30, the J call TRBJ2-3, with TRBD2 identical over 9 bases. Unmatched junction bases numbered 11, after V lost 8 bases and J lost 2 bases. The CDR3 spans 15 residues. Germline V gene sequence: CDR1 GTSNPN, CDR2 SVGIG (reference sequence). Here the CDR3 DNA reads TGTGCCGAGATGGAGGCGGGGGGGGACACAGATACGCAGTATTTT. It encodes CAEMEAGGDTDTQYF.

The rearrangement uses TRBV11-2 and TRBJ2-2; D is ambiguous. V was shortened by 3 bases and J by 0 bases, with 11 bases between the two germline ends. Germline assignment: CDR1 SGHAT and CDR2 FQNNGV. The CDR3 has 16 amino acids. The CDR3 spells CASSFDTPANTGELFF. Here the CDR3 DNA reads TGTGCCAGCAGCTTCGATACACCCGCGAACACCGGGGAGCTGTTTTTT.

This clonotype came up a few times. V and J are TRBV12-3 or TRBV12-4 and TRBJ2-1; tentatively, D is TRBD2 (6 bases). The CDR3 sequence is 16 residues long. V was cut by 5 bases and J by 8 bases, with 22 bases left in between. The CDR3 is CASSPWRGHGGDEQFF. CDR3 bases: TGTGCCAGCAGTCCTTGGAGGGGCCACGGCGGAGATGAGCAGTTCTTC.

This clonotype was detected only a few times. This chain links TRBV7-2 with TRBJ2-7; D is perhaps TRBD1 (5 bases). Trimming left V 4 bases short and J 5 bases short, with 18 bases between. This CDR3 is 15 amino acids long. Germline lookup yields CDR1 SGHTA and CDR2 FQGNSA. CDR3 sequence (DNA): TGTGCCAGCAGCTCCCTCAGGTTGTGGGGCCACGAGCAGTACTTC. Translated, it gives CASSSLRLWGHEQYF.

This clonotype was counted at least ten times. The V and J genes are TRBV20-1 and TRBJ2-1; possibly TRBD1 for D (5 bases). The V gene's germline CDR1 is DFQATT and CDR2 SNEGSKA (reference sequence). The CDR3 length is 12 residues. Trimming left V 6 bases short and J 9 bases short, with 15 bases between. In nucleotides, the CDR3 is TGCAGTGCAGATCATAGGGGCAGTGAGCAGTTCTTC. Its translation: CSADHRGSEQFF.

This clonotype appeared many times. The chain joins TRBV27 to TRBJ1-1; D remains ambiguous. Per the germline V gene, CDR1 is MNHEY and CDR2 is SMNVEV (reference sequence). This CDR3 region has 12 residues. Trimming took off 4 bases at V and 7 bases at J, with 10 bases between the two ends. The CDR3 protein is CASSSPGVEAFF. The DNA of the CDR3 is TGTGCCAGCAGTTCCCCTGGGGTTGAAGCTTTCTTT.

The rearrangement links TRBV6-2 or TRBV6-3 to TRBJ2-7, with D possibly matching TRBD1 (6 bases). CDR1 is MNHEY, CDR2 SVGEGT, per germline. V was trimmed by 5 bases and J by 4 bases, leaving 12 bases between them. CDR3 size: 13 residues. CDR3 loop: CASSSWTEYEQYV. The CDR3 DNA reads as TGTGCCAGCAGTAGCTGGACAGAGTACGAGCAGTACGTC.

This clonotype was counted only a few times. The rearrangement links TRBV6-1 to TRBJ2-7, with a weak D call TRBD1 (6 bases). This CDR3 comprises 15 residues. Germline loops: CDR1 MNHNS, CDR2 SASEGT. Between the trimmed V and J ends, which lost 7 bases and 0 bases, there was a span of 16 bases. For the CDR3, the DNA is TGTGCCAGCAACACAACAGGGATATCCTCCTACGAGCAGTACGTC. This codes for CASNTTGISSYEQYV.

This clonotype has a count of ten or more. This chain joins TRBV20-1 and TRBJ1-4; 7 bases are shared with TRBD1. Germline CDR1 is DFQATT and CDR2 is SNEGSKA (reference sequence). CDR3 length: 17 residues. V gave up 0 bases and J gave up 8 bases; unmatched junction bases: 15. CDR3 residues: CSARDPRPGTEGEKLFF. CDR3 coding DNA: TGCAGTGCTAGAGACCCCAGGCCCGGGACAGAGGGGGAAAAACTGTTTTTT.

The chain links TRBV28 to TRBJ1-1; 7 bases line up with TRBD1. This CDR3 is 14 amino acids long. The germline gives CDR1 MDHEN, CDR2 SYDVKM. The V segment lost 7 bases and the J segment 6 bases; nucleotides outside the gene matches: 11. The CDR3 DNA reads as TGTGCCAGCATCATGGAGGGGGCGGAGGCTGAAGCTTTCTTT. Its translation: CASIMEGAEAEAFF.

This clonotype was picked up a small number of times. The CDR3 bases are TGCGCCAGCAGCTTGGAGACGAACACTGAAGCTTTCTTT. It yields the protein CASSLETNTEAFF. This chain connects TRBV5-1 to TRBJ1-1; D ambiguous. CDR1 is SGHRS and CDR2 is YFSETQ in the germline V gene. The CDR3 length is 13 residues. Trimming shortened V by 0 bases and J by 1 base, and 4 bases separated the two germline ends.

J is TRBJ2-3 and V is TRBV28; 10 nucleotides match TRBD2. V shed 6 bases, J shed 4 bases, and the junction held 19 bases outside the gene matches. Germline lookup yields CDR1 MDHEN and CDR2 SYDVKM. The CDR3 loop spans 19 amino acids. CDR3 in DNA: TGTGCCAGCAGCCAACCGCGCCAGCGGGGGGGTCGGGGCGCAGATACGCAGTATTTT. Translation gives CASSQPRQRGGRGADTQYF.

Many counts were recorded for this clonotype. The rearrangement joins TRBV10-3 to TRBJ1-1; 10 nucleotides line up with TRBD1. This CDR3 is built from 16 residues. V lost 2 bases and J lost 4; bases outside the gene matches: 7. Germline CDR1 ENHRY, CDR2 SYGVKD. The CDR3 protein is CAISEGQGVSSTEAFF. The DNA for the CDR3 is TGTGCCATCAGTGAGGGACAGGGGGTCTCTAGCACTGAAGCTTTCTTT.

The chain is built from TRBV20-1 and TRBJ1-1; 11 bases are a match to TRBD1. The ends lost 3 bases at V and 6 bases at J; junction bases unmatched: 6. CDR1 is DFQATT, CDR2 SNEGSKA, per germline (reference sequence). This CDR3 is 14 amino acids long. The chain's CDR3 is CSASRGTGGSEAFF. CDR3 nucleotide sequence: TGCAGTGCTAGCCGCGGGACAGGGGGATCTGAAGCTTTCTTT.

The V call is TRBV28, the J call TRBJ2-7; TRBD2 matches 8 bases. Germline CDR1 reads MDHEN; CDR2 reads SYDVKM. The CDR3 covers 14 residues. The V and J ends lost 5 bases and 6 bases, in that order; junction bases with no gene match: 9. The CDR3 sequence is CASSMTSVGREQYV. The CDR3 nucleotides read TGTGCCAGCAGTATGACTAGCGTGGGCCGCGAGCAGTACGTC.

The rearrangement links TRBV7-2 to TRBJ1-2, with D perhaps matching TRBD1 (6 bases). Looked up from germline, CDR1 is SGHTA and CDR2 is FQGNSA. The CDR3 length is 15 residues. V lost 5 bases, J lost 1 base, and 14 bases lay in between. The CDR3 sequence: CASSLSGGLNYGYTF. The CDR3 bases are TGTGCCAGCAGCCTGTCCGGGGGGCTTAACTATGGCTACACCTTC.

This clonotype was counted only a few times. The V call is TRBV20-1, the J call TRBJ2-7, with TRBD1 identical over 9 bases. Germline CDR1 and CDR2: DFQATT and SNEGSKA (reference sequence). The CDR3 contains 14 residues. V shed 5 bases, J shed 3 bases, and the junction held 8 bases outside the gene matches. The CDR3 reads CSASGTGFFYEQYV. CDR3 bases: TGCAGTGCTTCCGGGACAGGGTTCTTCTACGAGCAGTACGTC.

On this clonotype: The junction departs from germline at one end; a sequencing error may be responsible. This chain uses TRBV12-3 or TRBV12-4 with TRBJ2-3; 16 bases are shared with TRBD2. This CDR3 is 19 amino acids long. CDR3 amino acids: CTSCHPGTSGGASTDTQYF. The CDR3, as DNA: TGTACCAGCTGCCACCCCGGGACTAGCGGGGGGGCTAGCACAGATACGCAGTATTTT.

A few counts support this clonotype. The chain joins TRBV7-3 to TRBJ2-3; TRBD1 or TRBD2 may be the D gene (5 bases each). Germline CDR1 reads SGHTA; CDR2 reads FQGTGA. V lost 4 bases, J lost 3 bases, and 14 bases lay in between. The CDR3 totals 15 residues. CDR3 DNA sequence: TGTGCCAGCAGCTCGTCAGGGAAGCGGACAGATACGCAGTATTTT. It yields the protein CASSSSGKRTDTQYF.

This clonotype was seen ten or more times. CDR3 sequence reads: CAWSQEGNEQYF. The CDR3, as DNA: TGTGCCTGGAGCCAAGAGGGTAACGAGCAGTACTTC. J is TRBJ2-7 and V is TRBV30; TRBD2 might be the D (5 bases). The CDR3 runs to 12 residues. Trimming shortened V by 3 bases and J by 5 bases, and 11 bases separated the two germline ends. CDR1 GTSNPN and CDR2 SVGIG come from the germline V gene (reference sequence).

This clonotype was observed many times. This chain uses TRBV4-3 with TRBJ2-2, with TRBD1 identical over 7 bases. This CDR3 contains 15 residues. Germline V gives CDR1 LGHNA, CDR2 YSLEER. Trimming took 1 base from V and 6 from J; bases not matched to a gene: 5. CDR3 protein: CASSQADRESGELFF. The CDR3 DNA reads TGCGCCAGCAGCCAAGCTGACAGGGAATCCGGGGAGCTGTTTTTT.

The chain joins TRBV20-1 to TRBJ2-7, with 11 nucleotides matching TRBD2. Germline CDR1 reads DFQATT; CDR2 reads SNEGSKA (reference sequence). V lost 5 bases to trimming and J lost 1 base; unmatched junction nucleotides: 7. The CDR3 totals 15 residues. The CDR3 here is CSAGLLAGGSYEQYF. The CDR3 DNA is TGCAGTGCTGGCCTCTTAGCGGGGGGGTCCTACGAGCAGTACTTC.

This clonotype has at least ten counts. J is TRBJ2-1 and V is TRBV20-1, with D perhaps assigned TRBD1 or TRBD2 (5 bases each). Trimming shortened V by 6 bases and J by 12 bases, and 18 bases separated the two germline ends. This CDR3 has 12 residues. Germline V gives CDR1 DFQATT, CDR2 SNEGSKA (reference sequence). Here the CDR3 reads CSAGTPGIGQFF. Here the CDR3 DNA reads TGCAGTGCCGGGACCCCGGGGATTGGGCAGTTCTTC.

The V call is TRBV7-9, the J call TRBJ2-1; D tentatively fits TRBD1 or TRBD2 (5 bases each). The CDR3 is made up of 14 amino acids. Deletions cut 5 bases from V and 6 bases from J, with 14 bases between. Germline-derived CDR1 and CDR2 are SEHNR and FQNEAQ (reference sequence). CDR3 in DNA: TGTGCCAGCAGCCTCCGGGACGTACTCAATGAGCAGTTCTTC. Translation gives CASSLRDVLNEQFF.